A single sample gave rise to the 30 T cell receptor beta chains below, sequenced in a study of T cell responses to AZD1222 COVID-19 vaccine. Sequenced by immunoSEQ multiplex PCR; TCRdb stores in-frame clones only, minus some. The table lists about 120,000 clones, roughly 84% of them singletons, with approximately 1.2% in the top ten. The sample in question was peripheral blood, obtained on day 0 of AZD1222 vaccination. Source of these receptors: an adult in good health.

The rearrangement links TRBV7-8 to TRBJ1-3; no firm D call. The CDR3 has 14 amino acids. Germline V gene data show CDR1 as SGHVS and CDR2 as FQNEAQ. The V gene lost 1 base and the J gene lost 4 bases, with 8 bases spanning the gap. The CDR3 loop reads CASSLGSAGNTIYF. The DNA for the CDR3 is TGTGCCAGCAGCTTAGGTTCCGCCGGAAACACCATATATTTT.

This clone has only a few counts. V usage is TRBV7-2 and J usage is TRBJ1-2; D unclear. There are 16 residues in the CDR3. CDR1 is SGHTA and CDR2 is FQGNSA in the germline V gene. Trimming took off 2 bases at V and 3 bases at J, with 16 bases between the two ends. The CDR3 bases are TGTGCCAGCAGCTTAACAGACCGCCTCTCGGACTATGGCTACACCTTC. This translates into CASSLTDRLSDYGYTF.

V and J are TRBV27 and TRBJ2-7, with D perhaps TRBD1 or TRBD2 (7 bases each). Germline-derived CDR1 and CDR2 are MNHEY and SMNVEV (reference sequence). This CDR3 has 19 residues. Trimming stripped 5 bases from V and 2 bases from J, with 28 bases between. The CDR3 loop reads CASSRGRGAGQKGPYEQYF. CDR3 in DNA: TGTGCCAGCAGTCGGGGTAGGGGAGCGGGACAGAAAGGGCCCTACGAGCAGTACTTC.

The rearrangement links TRBV29-1 to TRBJ2-7; D unresolved. Trimming cost V 7 bases and J 5 bases, with 12 bases left between them. The CDR3 is 11 amino acids. Germline V gene sequence: CDR1 SQVTM, CDR2 ANQGSEA. CDR3 bases: TGCAGCGGCAAGGACGGCGACGAGCAGTACTTC. Translating it yields CSGKDGDEQYF.

The sample holds one count of this clone. The gene calls are TRBV19 and TRBJ2-2, with D uncertain. CDR3 size: 14 residues. Trimming shortened V by 3 bases and J by 7 bases, and 12 bases separated the two germline ends. Germline V gene sequence: CDR1 LNHDA, CDR2 SQIVND (reference sequence). CDR3 in amino acids: CASSIHKNGGELFF. CDR3 nucleotides: TGTGCCAGTAGTATTCACAAAAACGGCGGGGAGCTGTTTTTT.

The DNA of the CDR3 is TGCGCCAGCAGCCAAGATTTACGGGCGGGGGAGACCCAGTACTTC. Protein sequence: CASSQDLRAGETQYF. The genes are TRBV4-3 and TRBJ2-5, with a possible D match to TRBD2 (6 bases). V lost 0 bases, J lost 5 bases, and 13 bases lay in between. CDR3 length: 15 residues. Germline V gene lookup returns CDR1 LGHNA and CDR2 YSLEER.

There are many counts of this clone. The chain joins TRBV24-1 to TRBJ2-3, with a possible D match to TRBD1 (6 bases). CDR3 length: 13 amino acids. V was trimmed by 4 bases and J by 4 bases, leaving 8 bases between them. Germline values: CDR1 KGHDR, CDR2 SFDVKD. As DNA, the CDR3 is TGTGCCACCAGTGAGGGGGCTCCAGATACGCAGTATTTT. Protein product: CATSEGAPDTQYF.

This rearrangement joins TRBV27 to TRBJ2-7; no clear D gene. V dropped 6 bases and J dropped 4 bases, with 19 bases sitting between them. The germline CDR1 and CDR2 sequences are MNHEY and SMNVEV (reference sequence). The CDR3 spans 15 residues. The CDR3 region has the DNA TGTGCCAGCAGGCCGCTCAGTTTAAACGATTACGAGCAGTACTTC. This gives the protein CASRPLSLNDYEQYF.

This rearrangement joins TRBV12-3 or TRBV12-4 to TRBJ1-2, with 7 bases aligning to TRBD1. CDR3 length: 13 residues. V dropped 6 bases and J dropped 7; count of bases not matched to a gene: 8. CDR3: CASRSGTVGGYTF. The CDR3 region has the DNA TGTGCCAGCAGGTCCGGGACAGTAGGTGGCTACACCTTC.

The chain is built from TRBV6-5 and TRBJ1-1; 7 nucleotides match TRBD1. Trimming cost V 10 bases and J 5 bases; bases outside gene matches: 7. The CDR3 runs to 12 residues. The V gene's germline CDR1 is MNHEY and CDR2 SVGAGI. DNA for the CDR3: TGTGCCACCCTGGACAGGAGAACTGAAGCTTTCTTT. Protein product: CATLDRRTEAFF.

The chain is built from TRBV24-1 and TRBJ1-5; no firm D call. Germline V lookup: CDR1 KGHDR, CDR2 SFDVKD. V was pared by 7 bases and J by 3 bases, with 12 bases between. This CDR3 spans 14 amino acids. CDR3 residues: CATSLDRYNQPQHF. CDR3 DNA: TGTGCCACCAGCCTGGACCGCTACAATCAGCCCCAGCATTTT.

V and J are TRBV14 and TRBJ1-2; tentatively, D is TRBD1 (6 bases). Trimming took off 4 bases at V and 8 bases at J, with 20 bases between the two ends. The CDR3 totals 15 residues. The germline gives CDR1 SGHDN, CDR2 FVKESK. The CDR3 spells CASSLSVQGRGGYTF. CDR3 bases: TGTGCCAGCAGCCTAAGCGTACAGGGACGTGGGGGCTACACCTTC.

The V gene is TRBV5-5, the J gene TRBJ2-5; D is ambiguous. This CDR3 region has 13 residues. Germline V lookup: CDR1 SGHKS, CDR2 YYEKEE (reference sequence). V lost 0 bases, J lost 3 bases, and 6 bases lay in between. The CDR3 reads CASSLVAEETQYF. In nucleotides, the CDR3 is TGTGCCAGCAGCTTGGTGGCAGAAGAGACCCAGTACTTC.

The table lists this clone with a few counts. J is TRBJ1-1 and V is TRBV3-1 (or the pseudogene TRBV3-2); D is ambiguous. Germline V gene data show CDR1 as LGHDT and CDR2 as YNNKEL (reference sequence). The CDR3 is 13 amino acids. Trimming removed 5 bases at V and 0 bases at J, with 7 bases between. This CDR3 reads CASSRDLNTEAFF. The CDR3 region has the DNA TGTGCCAGCAGCAGGGATCTGAACACTGAAGCTTTCTTT.

The chain joins TRBV27 to TRBJ2-1; 11 bases are a match to TRBD2. Germline V gene sequence: CDR1 MNHEY, CDR2 SMNVEV (reference sequence). This CDR3 has 17 amino acids. V gave up 2 bases and J gave up 7 bases; unmatched junction bases: 10. The CDR3 spells CASSLIAGGPSTNEQFF. CDR3 DNA: TGTGCCAGCAGTTTAATAGCGGGGGGGCCATCAACGAATGAGCAGTTCTTC.

Written as DNA, the CDR3 is TGTGCCAGCAGCCTAATGGACAGGGGTCTGAGCGGTGGCTACACCTTC. Translating gives CASSLMDRGLSGGYTF. V and J are TRBV3-1 (or the pseudogene TRBV3-2) and TRBJ1-2, with 9 bases that match TRBD1. This CDR3 has 16 residues. Germline V lookup: CDR1 LGHDT, CDR2 YNNKEL (reference sequence). The junction had 13 bases not matched to a gene; V was cut back by 4 bases and J by 7 bases.

The chain uses TRBV7-8 and TRBJ2-1, with D possibly being TRBD2 (6 bases). The CDR3 sequence is 17 residues long. Per the germline V gene, CDR1 is SGHVS and CDR2 is FQNEAQ. With 1 base removed from V and 3 bases from J, the gap between germline ends came to 16 bases. CDR3 nucleotides: TGTGCCAGCAGCTTAGTAGTGTGGCGGGGAAGCTACAATGAGCAGTTCTTC. Its protein product is CASSLVVWRGSYNEQFF.

The CDR3, as DNA: TGTGCCAGCAGCCCCGGACAGGTGTACGAGCAGTACTTC. Amino acids: CASSPGQVYEQYF. The gene calls are TRBV3-1 (or the pseudogene TRBV3-2) and TRBJ2-7, with 7 bases that match TRBD1. The germline V gene has CDR1 LGHDT and CDR2 YNNKEL (reference sequence). This CDR3 spans 13 amino acids. V gave up 4 bases and J gave up 4 bases; unmatched junction bases: 4.

The rearrangement uses TRBV14 and TRBJ2-7; maybe TRBD1 (5 bases). The CDR3 is 13 amino acids. With 3 bases removed from V and 2 bases from J, the gap between germline ends came to 8 bases. The germline gives CDR1 SGHDN, CDR2 FVKESK. The DNA of the CDR3 is TGTGCCAGCAGCCAGTACAGGACCTACGAGCAGTACTTC. It translates to CASSQYRTYEQYF.

The CDR3 region has the DNA TGTGCCAGCAGGCCGCCGGGAGTTAGCAATCAGCCCCAGCATTTT. Protein: CASRPPGVSNQPQHF. The chain combines TRBV6-5 with TRBJ1-5; D is undetermined. The length of the CDR3 is 15 residues. CDR1 and CDR2 (germline): MNHEY, SVGAGI. Trimming took off 6 bases at V and 0 bases at J, with 12 bases between the two ends.

V and J are TRBV6-5 and TRBJ1-3; D might be TRBD1 (6 bases). The germline V and J ends were trimmed by 4 bases and 0 bases, with 13 bases remaining between them. The germline CDR1 and CDR2 sequences are MNHEY and SVGAGI. The CDR3 runs 16 residues. Written as DNA, the CDR3 is TGTGCCAGCAGTTTAGGGCAGGGGCTCTCTGGAAACACCATATATTTT. It translates to CASSLGQGLSGNTIYF.

This chain uses TRBV10-3 with TRBJ1-1, with 12 bases identical to TRBD1. The CDR3 extends over 18 amino acids. Germline trimming cut 4 bases from V and 4 bases from J; bases unmatched to any gene: 13. CDR1 ENHRY and CDR2 SYGVKD come from the germline V gene. The CDR3 DNA sequence: TGTGCCATCAGTGGCCCCGGGACAGGGGGCCCGGGGAGCACTGAAGCTTTCTTT. It yields the protein CAISGPGTGGPGSTEAFF.

This chain connects TRBV5-1 to TRBJ1-2; 7 nucleotides line up with TRBD1. CDR1 is SGHRS and CDR2 is YFSETQ in the germline V gene. The CDR3 has 14 amino acids. The J segment lost 8 bases and the V segment lost 8 bases, leaving 15 bases of the junction unmatched. The CDR3 nucleotides read TGCGCCAGTCAACCCACTTCAGGGGGTCTGGGCTACACCTTC. This encodes CASQPTSGGLGYTF.

The chain joins TRBV7-9 to TRBJ1-2; 9 bases are a match to TRBD1. The CDR3 length is 16 residues. The V and J ends lost 4 bases and 0 bases, in that order; junction bases with no gene match: 6. In germline, CDR1 is SEHNR, CDR2 FQNEAQ (reference sequence). The CDR3 region is CASSSQGAEANYGYTF. The CDR3 bases are TGTGCCAGCAGCTCACAGGGGGCGGAAGCTAACTATGGCTACACCTTC.

This sequence joins TRBV7-9 and TRBJ2-2, with D tentatively TRBD2 (5 bases). V gave up 5 bases and J gave up 1 base, with 14 bases separating them. Germline CDR1 and CDR2: SEHNR and FQNEAQ (reference sequence). The CDR3 contains 16 residues. The CDR3 bases are TGTGCCAGCAGCCTAGTCGGGGTACTGAACACCGGGGAGCTGTTTTTT. Its protein is CASSLVGVLNTGELFF.

This chain joins TRBV7-2 and TRBJ1-4; tentative D call: TRBD1 (5 bases). Germline assignment: CDR1 SGHTA and CDR2 FQGNSA. V was clipped by 5 bases and J by 4 bases, with 14 bases between them. The CDR3 runs 15 residues. The CDR3 sequence is CASSPSRQHNEKLFF. The DNA of the CDR3 is TGTGCCAGCAGCCCGAGTAGACAGCATAATGAAAAACTGTTTTTT. Using reference TRBV7-2 and TRBJ1-4 for the parts outside the CDR3, the full variable domain is GAGVSQSPSNKVTEKGKDVELRCDPISGHTALYWYRQSLGQGLEFLIYFQGNSAPDKSGLPSDRFSAERTGGSVSTLTIQRTQQEDSAVYLCASSPSRQHNEKLFFGSGTQLSVL.

This chain links TRBV9 with TRBJ1-1; D is unresolved. The CDR3 extends over 13 amino acids. The germline V gene has CDR1 SGDLS and CDR2 YYNGEE. Trimming took off 0 bases at V and 3 bases at J, with 6 bases between the two ends. The CDR3 DNA is TGTGCCAGCAGCGTAGACGGTTACACTGAAGCTTTCTTT. Protein product: CASSVDGYTEAFF.

The chain recombines TRBV5-4 with TRBJ2-7; D is uncertain. The V gene's germline CDR1 is SGHNT and CDR2 YYREEE (reference sequence). The V end was cut by 3 bases, the J end by 0 bases, with 7 bases between. This CDR3 region has 13 residues. The CDR3 nucleotides are TGTGCCAGCAGCTCTACAAACTCCTACGAGCAGTACTTC. Encoded protein: CASSSTNSYEQYF.

J is TRBJ1-1 and V is TRBV5-1; D is possibly TRBD1 (5 bases). There are 13 residues in the CDR3. Germline V gene data show CDR1 as SGHRS and CDR2 as YFSETQ. V gave up 4 bases and J gave up 8 bases, with 15 bases separating them. CDR3 nucleotides: TGCGCCAGCAGCCTCCTCGGCAGGGAAGAAGCTTTCTTT. Protein sequence: CASSLLGREEAFF.

This clone was seen only a few times. The chain employs TRBV7-9 and TRBJ2-1; 9 bases are shared with TRBD1. CDR1 and CDR2 from the germline V gene are SEHNR and FQNEAQ (reference sequence). V lost 5 bases to trimming and J lost 2 bases; unmatched junction nucleotides: 7. The CDR3 runs to 16 residues. CDR3 residues: CASSQATGGAYNEQFF. CDR3 nucleotide sequence: TGTGCCAGCAGCCAAGCCACAGGGGGCGCCTACAATGAGCAGTTCTTC.